What follows are 26 T cell receptor beta chains derived from one specimen sequenced in a study of blood T cell repertoires in COVID-19. Only in-frame clones appear in the TCRdb table, and some are missing; sequencing was by immunoSEQ multiplex PCR. The sample lists 100,000 to 130,000 clones, around nine tenths seen once, with roughly 1.2% in the top ten. The sequencing sample was made of peripheral blood. These receptors all stem from a woman in her 30s with acute or convalescent COVID-19.

V usage is TRBV27 and J usage is TRBJ2-7; TRBD1 agrees at 11 bases. CDR3 length equals 16 residues. Trimming took 3 bases from V and 3 from J; bases not matched to a gene: 7. Germline V gives CDR1 MNHEY, CDR2 SMNVEV (reference sequence). As DNA, the CDR3 is TGTGCCAGCAGTTTTATCCCGGGACAGGGGGTCTACGAGCAGTACTTC. As protein: CASSFIPGQGVYEQYF.

The gene calls are TRBV7-2 and TRBJ1-2, with no clear D. V was shortened by 1 base and J by 0 bases, with 9 bases between the two germline ends. The CDR3 is 15 residues long. Looked up from germline, CDR1 is SGHTA and CDR2 is FQGNSA. The CDR3 spells CASSLEPGPNYGYTF. The DNA for the CDR3 is TGTGCCAGCAGCTTAGAACCAGGTCCTAACTATGGCTACACCTTC.

The V gene is TRBV27, the J gene TRBJ2-3; weak D call: TRBD2 (6 bases). Germline CDR1 is MNHEY and CDR2 is SMNVEV (reference sequence). V dropped 8 bases and J dropped 0 bases, with 18 bases sitting between them. CDR3 size: 16 residues. The CDR3 sequence: CASRFSTGTSTDTQYF. Written as DNA, the CDR3 is TGTGCCAGCCGCTTCAGTACTGGGACTAGCACAGATACGCAGTATTTT.

The V gene is TRBV15, the J gene TRBJ2-1; 7 nucleotides line up with TRBD1. Germline CDR1 reads LNHNV; CDR2 reads YYDKDF (reference sequence). V gave up 0 bases and J gave up 16 bases; unmatched junction bases: 12. The CDR3 extends over 14 amino acids. The chain's CDR3 is CATSRDRGDRRQFF. CDR3 DNA sequence: TGTGCCACCAGCAGAGATCGAGGGGACAGACGACAATTCTTC.

The chain has TRBV19 and TRBJ1-1, with D unclear. V was trimmed by 3 bases and J by 0 bases, leaving 8 bases between them. Per the germline V gene, CDR1 is LNHDA and CDR2 is SQIVND (reference sequence). The length of the CDR3 is 14 residues. The chain's CDR3 is CASSIPRLNTEAFF. The CDR3 nucleotides are TGTGCCAGTAGTATCCCGAGGCTGAACACTGAAGCTTTCTTT.

This chain uses TRBV28 with TRBJ1-6; 9 bases are shared with TRBD1. Germline CDR1 and CDR2: MDHEN and SYDVKM. The CDR3 is 16 amino acids. Losses at the gene ends were 4 bases for V and 8 bases for J; bases not matched to a gene: 9. The CDR3 region has the DNA TGTGCCAGCAGTTCCAGTGGACAGGGGCGGGATTCACCCCTCCACTTT. As protein: CASSSSGQGRDSPLHF.

Points on this clone: At one end, the junction sequence differs from germline, possibly due to a read error. This sequence joins TRBV7-7 and TRBJ1-3; the D gene is possibly TRBD1 (6 bases). Germline CDR1 reads SSHAT; CDR2 reads FNYEAQ (reference sequence). The CDR3 runs 14 residues. CDR3 residues: CASSQTGTGNTIYF. The DNA for the CDR3 is TGTGCTAGCAGCCAAACAGGGACTGGAAACACCATATATTTT.

The chain recombines TRBV2 with TRBJ2-4, with D perhaps given as TRBD1 or TRBD2 (6 bases each). Germline V lookup: CDR1 SNHLY, CDR2 FYNNEI. This CDR3 has 15 residues. V lost 8 bases to trimming and J lost 0 bases, with 14 bases between them. The CDR3 sequence: CASGGGTLAKNIQYF. Here the CDR3 DNA reads TGTGCCAGCGGTGGGGGGACACTAGCCAAAAACATTCAGTACTTC.

This clone was counted once. The V gene is TRBV7-6, the J gene TRBJ1-6; TRBD1 is a possible D gene (6 bases). Trimming cost V 1 base and J 10 bases, with 17 bases left between them. The length of the CDR3 is 16 residues. In germline, CDR1 is SGHVS, CDR2 FNYEAQ. CDR3 sequence reads: CASSLESRGKVSPLHF. The DNA for the CDR3 is TGTGCCAGCAGCTTAGAGTCGAGGGGGAAGGTCTCACCCCTCCACTTT.

This sequence joins TRBV19 and TRBJ1-1; a weak D match, TRBD1 (6 bases). CDR3 size: 15 residues. Germline values: CDR1 LNHDA, CDR2 SQIVND (reference sequence). V was clipped by 3 bases and J by 7 bases, with 18 bases between them. DNA for the CDR3: TGTGCCAGTAGTATTGGGGGCCGGGCCCAGGGTGAAGCTTTCTTT. Its translation: CASSIGGRAQGEAFF.

V usage is TRBV19 and J usage is TRBJ1-6, with a tentative D call TRBD1 (5 bases). With 7 bases removed from V and 6 bases from J, the gap between germline ends came to 10 bases. From germline, CDR1 is LNHDA and CDR2 SQIVND (reference sequence). CDR3 length equals 13 residues. CDR3 loop: CASNPGVNSPLHF. The CDR3 coding sequence is TGTGCCAGTAACCCGGGGGTTAATTCACCCCTCCACTTT.

The chain employs TRBV3-1 (or the pseudogene TRBV3-2) and TRBJ1-1; perhaps TRBD1 as D (5 bases). The CDR3 loop spans 13 amino acids. CDR1 is LGHDT, CDR2 YNNKEL, per germline (reference sequence). V shed 3 bases and J shed 5 bases, with 10 bases lying between them. This chain's CDR3 is CASSHGGGTEAFF. CDR3 in DNA: TGTGCCAGCAGCCATGGGGGGGGTACTGAAGCTTTCTTT.

This chain joins TRBV9 and TRBJ1-2, with D maybe TRBD1 (6 bases). The CDR3 has 13 amino acids. Trimming left V 4 bases short and J 4 bases short, with 11 bases between. Germline V gene lookup returns CDR1 SGDLS and CDR2 YYNGEE. CDR3 protein: CASSLQGSYGYTF. The CDR3 DNA is TGTGCCAGCAGCTTACAGGGATCCTATGGCTACACCTTC.

The chain employs TRBV5-1 and TRBJ2-5; 7 bases line up with TRBD1. The CDR3 sequence is 16 residues long. In germline, CDR1 is SGHRS, CDR2 YFSETQ. J lost 2 bases, V lost 0 bases, and 7 bases had no gene match. CDR3 sequence (DNA): TGCGCCAGCAGCTTGGACGGGACAGCTTTTCAAGAGACCCAGTACTTC. It encodes CASSLDGTAFQETQYF.

This chain connects TRBV19 to TRBJ1-3, with 10 positions matching TRBD1. This CDR3 comprises 17 residues. J lost 2 bases, V lost 3 bases, and 7 bases had no gene match. Germline CDR1 and CDR2: LNHDA and SQIVND (reference sequence). CDR3 bases: TGTGCCAGTAGTATCGGGGACAGGGGACTGGCTGGAAACACCATATATTTT. This sequence encodes CASSIGDRGLAGNTIYF.

The chain is built from TRBV19 and TRBJ1-5; possible D gene TRBD1, 5 bases. Between the trimmed V and J ends, which lost 0 bases and 3 bases, there was a span of 15 bases. The CDR3 covers 17 residues. From germline, CDR1 is LNHDA and CDR2 SQIVND (reference sequence). The CDR3 DNA is TGTGCCAGTAGTATAGAAGCAGGCAGGGCCTACAATCAGCCCCAGCATTTT. Protein: CASSIEAGRAYNQPQHF.

This chain links TRBV7-2 with TRBJ1-2, with D perhaps TRBD1 (6 bases). The V gene lost 4 bases and the J gene lost 6 bases, with 15 bases spanning the gap. The germline V gene encodes CDR1 SGHTA and CDR2 FQGNSA. The CDR3 loop spans 14 amino acids. The chain's CDR3 is CASSSGGRVNGYTF. As DNA, the CDR3 is TGTGCCAGCAGCTCCGGGGGGCGCGTTAATGGCTACACCTTC. Full variable domain (missing parts from reference TRBV7-2 and TRBJ1-2): GAGVSQSPSNKVTEKGKDVELRCDPISGHTALYWYRQSLGQGLEFLIYFQGNSAPDKSGLPSDRFSAERTGGSVSTLTIQRTQQEDSAVYLCASSSGGRVNGYTFGSGTRLTVV.

This sequence joins TRBV2 and TRBJ2-3; D unresolved. Germline CDR1 SNHLY, CDR2 FYNNEI. This CDR3 is 12 amino acids long. Deletions cut 8 bases from V and 0 bases from J, with 6 bases between. DNA for the CDR3: TGTGCCAGCCAGACTAGCACAGATACGCAGTATTTT. It codes for CASQTSTDTQYF.

This clone appeared a single time. V and J are TRBV7-9 and TRBJ1-1, with 9 bases fitting TRBD1. The ends lost 3 bases at V and 6 bases at J; junction bases unmatched: 8. Germline-derived CDR1 and CDR2 are SEHNR and FQNEAQ (reference sequence). The CDR3 extends over 15 amino acids. CDR3 nucleotides: TGTGCCAGCAGCTTGAGTCCGGGACAGGGCCCTGAAGCTTTCTTT. Encoded protein: CASSLSPGQGPEAFF. Filled out from reference TRBV7-9 and TRBJ1-1, the complete variable domain reads DTGVSQNPRHKITKRGQNVTFRCDPISEHNRLYWYRQTLGQGPEFLTYFQNEAQLEKSRLLSDRFSAERPKGSFSTLEIQRTEQGDSAMYLCASSLSPGQGPEAFFGQGTRLTVV.

This clone was recorded only once. V is TRBV5-6 and J is TRBJ1-1, with 11 bases lining up with TRBD1. V trimming: 4 bases; J trimming: 10 bases; junction bases outside the gene matches: 6. Germline values: CDR1 SGHDT, CDR2 YYEEEE. This CDR3 is built from 13 residues. CDR3 amino acids: CASSAGTGGRAFF. In DNA, the CDR3 is TGTGCCAGCAGCGCCGGGACAGGGGGTAGAGCTTTCTTT.

The V gene is TRBV19, the J gene TRBJ1-1; 7 bases match TRBD1. V trimming: 6 bases; J trimming: 0 bases; junction bases outside the gene matches: 4. The CDR3 has 14 residues. Germline V CDR1 and CDR2: LNHDA, SQIVND (reference sequence). This CDR3 reads CASRTGWLNTEAFF. DNA for the CDR3: TGTGCCAGTAGGACAGGGTGGCTGAACACTGAAGCTTTCTTT.

The chain carries TRBV19 and TRBJ1-4; D possibly corresponds to TRBD1 (5 bases). V gave up 6 bases and J gave up 4 bases, with 12 bases separating them. This CDR3 contains 14 residues. In germline, CDR1 is LNHDA, CDR2 SQIVND (reference sequence). CDR3 sequence reads: CASSDRAINEKLFF. The CDR3 bases are TGTGCCAGTAGCGACAGAGCCATTAATGAAAAACTGTTTTTT. Full variable domain (outside the CDR3, taken from reference TRBV19 and TRBJ1-4): DGGITQSPKYLFRKEGQNVTLSCEQNLNHDAMYWYRQDPGQGLRLIYYSQIVNDFQKGDIAEGYSVSREKKESFPLTVTSAQKNPTAFYLCASSDRAINEKLFFGSGTQLSVL.

V is TRBV29-1 and J is TRBJ2-7; the match to TRBD2 covers 10 bases. This CDR3 is built from 17 residues. Germline V gene sequence: CDR1 SQVTM, CDR2 ANQGSEA. V shed 4 bases, J shed 4 bases, and the junction held 16 bases outside the gene matches. CDR3 region: CSVGSKASGGANYEQYF. CDR3 nucleotides: TGCAGCGTTGGTTCAAAGGCTAGCGGGGGAGCGAATTACGAGCAGTACTTC.

This clone was observed a handful of times. This chain links TRBV7-2 with TRBJ1-1; 9 positions agree with TRBD1. The germline V gene has CDR1 SGHTA and CDR2 FQGNSA. The CDR3 sequence is 14 residues long. With 7 bases clipped from V and 3 bases from J, the junction kept 6 bases outside the gene matches. CDR3 in DNA: TGTGCCAGCAACTACAGGGGGCTGGACACTGAAGCTTTCTTT. Translation: CASNYRGLDTEAFF.

V is TRBV9 and J is TRBJ1-3; D might be TRBD1 (5 bases). From germline, CDR1 is SGDLS and CDR2 YYNGEE. This CDR3 spans 14 amino acids. Trimming took 3 bases from V and 3 from J, leaving 10 bases between them. The CDR3 protein is CASSGGAFGNTIYF. CDR3 DNA: TGTGCCAGCAGCGGGGGCGCCTTTGGAAACACCATATATTTT.

The genes are TRBV7-9 and TRBJ1-2; 7 bases fit TRBD1. The ends lost 3 bases at V and 4 bases at J; junction bases unmatched: 5. The CDR3 extends over 14 amino acids. The V gene's germline CDR1 is SEHNR and CDR2 FQNEAQ (reference sequence). CDR3 amino acids: CASSLSRDSYGYTF. CDR3 bases: TGTGCCAGCAGCTTGTCAAGGGACAGCTATGGCTACACCTTC. Full variable domain (rest looked up from reference TRBV7-9 and TRBJ1-2): DTGVSQNPRHKITKRGQNVTFRCDPISEHNRLYWYRQTLGQGPEFLTYFQNEAQLEKSRLLSDRFSAERPKGSFSTLEIQRTEQGDSAMYLCASSLSRDSYGYTFGSGTRLTVV.